The clone carrying this T cell receptor (beta chain) appeared many times. Using its own MiXCR run on the 5' RACE reads, TCRdb lists one record per CDR3 protein. The sample includes approximately 40,000 distinct CDR3 sequences, 8.2% seen only once; the top ten take roughly 2.6%. CDR1 is SQVTM, CDR2 ANQGSEA, per germline. V gave up 6 bases and J gave up 6 bases, with 18 bases separating them. This CDR3 is 13 amino acids long. The data are from a study of chronic HIV infection and antiretroviral therapy. The genes are TRBV29-1 and TRBJ2-7; weak D call: TRBD2 (6 bases). Sequenced material: peripheral blood. The receptor was derived from an adult who had HIV and had not received antiretroviral therapy, or was an uninfected healthy control (not recorded which). DNA of the CDR3: TGCAGCGTCGGCACCTCAGGAGGGACCGAGCAGTACTTC. It yields the protein CSVGTSGGTEQYF.